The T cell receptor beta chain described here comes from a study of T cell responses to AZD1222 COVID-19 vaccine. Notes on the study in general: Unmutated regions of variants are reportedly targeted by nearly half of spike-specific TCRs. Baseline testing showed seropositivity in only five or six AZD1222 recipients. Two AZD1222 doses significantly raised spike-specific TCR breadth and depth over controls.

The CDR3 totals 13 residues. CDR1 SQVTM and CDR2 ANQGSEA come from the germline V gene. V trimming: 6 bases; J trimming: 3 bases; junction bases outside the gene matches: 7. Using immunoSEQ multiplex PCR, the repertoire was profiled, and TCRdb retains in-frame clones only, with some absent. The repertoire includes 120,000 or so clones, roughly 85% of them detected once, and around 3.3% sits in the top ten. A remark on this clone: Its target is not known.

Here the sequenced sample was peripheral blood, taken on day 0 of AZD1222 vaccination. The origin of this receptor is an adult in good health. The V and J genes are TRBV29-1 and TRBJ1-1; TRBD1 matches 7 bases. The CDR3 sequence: CSVQDRDYTEAFF. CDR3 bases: TGCAGCGTACAAGACAGGGATTACACTGAAGCTTTCTTT.